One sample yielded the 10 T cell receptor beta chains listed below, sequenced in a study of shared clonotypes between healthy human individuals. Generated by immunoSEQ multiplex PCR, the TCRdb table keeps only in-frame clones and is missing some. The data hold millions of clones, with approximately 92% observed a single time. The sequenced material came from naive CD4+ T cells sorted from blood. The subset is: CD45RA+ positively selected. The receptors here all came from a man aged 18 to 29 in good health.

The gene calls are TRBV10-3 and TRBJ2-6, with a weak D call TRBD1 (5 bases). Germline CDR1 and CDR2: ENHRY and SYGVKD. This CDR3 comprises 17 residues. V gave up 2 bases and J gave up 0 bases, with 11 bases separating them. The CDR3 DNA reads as TGTGCCATCAGTGAGGGGGCCCTAAGCTCTGGGGCCAACGTCCTGACTTTC. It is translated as CAISEGALSSGANVLTF.

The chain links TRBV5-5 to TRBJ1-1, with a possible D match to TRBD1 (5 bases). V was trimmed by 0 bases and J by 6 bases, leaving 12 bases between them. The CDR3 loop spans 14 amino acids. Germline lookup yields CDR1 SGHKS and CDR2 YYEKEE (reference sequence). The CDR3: CASSLGQLGPEAFF. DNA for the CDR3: TGTGCCAGCAGCTTGGGTCAGTTGGGGCCTGAAGCTTTCTTT.

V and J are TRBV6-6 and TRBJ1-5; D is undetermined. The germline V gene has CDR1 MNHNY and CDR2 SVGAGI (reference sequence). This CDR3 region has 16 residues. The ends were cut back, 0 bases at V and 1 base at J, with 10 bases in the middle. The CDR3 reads CASSYSPSRSNQPQHF. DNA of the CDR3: TGTGCCAGCAGTTACTCGCCCAGCCGGAGCAATCAGCCCCAGCATTTT.

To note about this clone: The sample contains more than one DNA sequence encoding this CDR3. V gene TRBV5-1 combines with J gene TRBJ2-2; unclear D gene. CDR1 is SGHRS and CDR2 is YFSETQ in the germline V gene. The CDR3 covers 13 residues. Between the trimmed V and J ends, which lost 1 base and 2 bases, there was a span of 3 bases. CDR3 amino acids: CASSLLNTGELFF. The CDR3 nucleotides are TGCGCCAGCAGCTTGCTAAACACCGGGGAGCTGTTTTTT.

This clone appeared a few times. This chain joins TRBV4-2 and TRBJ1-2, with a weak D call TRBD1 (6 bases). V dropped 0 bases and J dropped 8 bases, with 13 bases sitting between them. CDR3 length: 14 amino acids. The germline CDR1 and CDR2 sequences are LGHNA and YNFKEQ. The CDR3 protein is CASSQDLGGRGYTF. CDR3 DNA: TGTGCCAGCAGCCAAGATTTGGGGGGCCGGGGCTACACCTTC.

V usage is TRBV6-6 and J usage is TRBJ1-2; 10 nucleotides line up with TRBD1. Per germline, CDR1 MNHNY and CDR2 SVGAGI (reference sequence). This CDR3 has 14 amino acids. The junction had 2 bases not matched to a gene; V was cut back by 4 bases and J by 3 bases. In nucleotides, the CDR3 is TGTGCCAGCAGTTCGACAGGGGGCCACTATGGCTACACCTTC. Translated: CASSSTGGHYGYTF.

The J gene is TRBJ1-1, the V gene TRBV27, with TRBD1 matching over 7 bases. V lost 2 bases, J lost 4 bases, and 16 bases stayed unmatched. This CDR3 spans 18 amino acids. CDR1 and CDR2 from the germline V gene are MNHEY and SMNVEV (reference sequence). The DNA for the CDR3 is TGTGCCAGCAGTTTACCTCGCGTGACAGGGCTTCTATCCACTGAAGCTTTCTTT. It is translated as CASSLPRVTGLLSTEAFF.

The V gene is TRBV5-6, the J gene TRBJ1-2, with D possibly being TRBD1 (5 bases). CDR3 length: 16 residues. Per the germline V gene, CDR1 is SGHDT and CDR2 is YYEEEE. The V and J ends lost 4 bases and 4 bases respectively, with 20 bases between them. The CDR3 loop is CASSLPKGGGGYGYTF. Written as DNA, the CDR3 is TGTGCCAGCAGCCTACCAAAGGGCGGCGGGGGCTATGGCTACACCTTC.

The CDR3 coding sequence is TGTGCCTGGAGTGTACGATCCGCTAGCGGGAGCCAAGAGACCCAGTACTTC. This codes for CAWSVRSASGSQETQYF. This rearrangement joins TRBV30 to TRBJ2-5; 10 bases fit TRBD2. The germline V gene has CDR1 GTSNPN and CDR2 SVGIG (reference sequence). Trimming took 0 bases from V and 1 from J; bases not matched to a gene: 8. The CDR3 extends over 17 amino acids.

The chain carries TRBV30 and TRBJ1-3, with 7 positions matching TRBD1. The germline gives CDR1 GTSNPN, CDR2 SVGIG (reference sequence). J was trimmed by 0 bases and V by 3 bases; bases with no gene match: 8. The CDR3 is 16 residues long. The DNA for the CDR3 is TGTGCCTGGAGCCCGAAGGGGGCGATCTCTGGAAACACCATATATTTT. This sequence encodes CAWSPKGAISGNTIYF.